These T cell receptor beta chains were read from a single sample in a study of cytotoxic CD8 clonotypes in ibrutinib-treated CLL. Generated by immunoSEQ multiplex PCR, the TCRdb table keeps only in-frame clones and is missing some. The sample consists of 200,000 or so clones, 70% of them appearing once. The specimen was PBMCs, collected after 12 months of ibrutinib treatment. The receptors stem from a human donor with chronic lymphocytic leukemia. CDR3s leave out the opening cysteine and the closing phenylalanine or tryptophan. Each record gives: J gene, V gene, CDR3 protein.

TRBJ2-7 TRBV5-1 ASSLEGAFEQY
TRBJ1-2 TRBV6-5 ASSYTTSSGYT
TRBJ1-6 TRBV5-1 ASSPRTGPLSPLH
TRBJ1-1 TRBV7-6 ASSTGLENTEAF
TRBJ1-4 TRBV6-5 ASSYTATNEKLF
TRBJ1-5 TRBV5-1 ASRWGDQGPQH
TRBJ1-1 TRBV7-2 ASSLGWRQGTEAF
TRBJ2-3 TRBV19 ASRRTGISTDTQY
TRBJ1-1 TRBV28 ASSVPGQGNTEAF
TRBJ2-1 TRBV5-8 ASRTLGIGTGSSEQF
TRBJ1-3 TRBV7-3 ASSPTGNPGNTIY
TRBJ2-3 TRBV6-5 ASRRRTGGTDTQY
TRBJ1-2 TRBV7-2 ASSQGANYGYT
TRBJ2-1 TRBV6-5 ASTSTSGGNNEQF
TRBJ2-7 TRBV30 AWSNPGLREQY
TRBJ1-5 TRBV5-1 ASSLGGFNQPQH